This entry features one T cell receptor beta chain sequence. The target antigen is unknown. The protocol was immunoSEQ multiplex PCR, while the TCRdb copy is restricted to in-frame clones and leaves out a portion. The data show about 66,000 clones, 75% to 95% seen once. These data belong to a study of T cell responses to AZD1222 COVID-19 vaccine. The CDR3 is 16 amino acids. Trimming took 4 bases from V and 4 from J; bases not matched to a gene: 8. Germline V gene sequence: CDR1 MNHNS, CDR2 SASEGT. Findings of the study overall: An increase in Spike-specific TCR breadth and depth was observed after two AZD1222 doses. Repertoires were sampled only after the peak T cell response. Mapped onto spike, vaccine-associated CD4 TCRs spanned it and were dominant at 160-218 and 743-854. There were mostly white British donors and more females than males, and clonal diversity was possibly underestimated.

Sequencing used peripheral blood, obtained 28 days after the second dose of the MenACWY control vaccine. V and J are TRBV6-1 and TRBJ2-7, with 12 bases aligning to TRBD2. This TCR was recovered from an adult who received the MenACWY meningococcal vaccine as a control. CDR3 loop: CASSASLAGGLYEQYF. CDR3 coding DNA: TGTGCCAGCAGTGCCTCACTAGCGGGAGGTTTATACGAGCAGTACTTC.